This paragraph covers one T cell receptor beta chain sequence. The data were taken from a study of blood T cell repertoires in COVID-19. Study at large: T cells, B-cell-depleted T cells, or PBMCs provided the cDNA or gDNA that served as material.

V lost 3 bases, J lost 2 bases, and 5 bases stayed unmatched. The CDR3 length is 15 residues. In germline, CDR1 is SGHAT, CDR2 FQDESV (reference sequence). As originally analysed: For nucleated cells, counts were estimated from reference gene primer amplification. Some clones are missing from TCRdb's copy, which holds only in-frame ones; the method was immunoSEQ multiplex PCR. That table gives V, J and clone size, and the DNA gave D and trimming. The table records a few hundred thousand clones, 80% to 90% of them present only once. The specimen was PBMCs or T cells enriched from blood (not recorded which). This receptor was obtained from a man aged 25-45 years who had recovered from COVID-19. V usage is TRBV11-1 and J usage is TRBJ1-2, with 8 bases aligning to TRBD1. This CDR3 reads CASSFSGTGNYGYTF. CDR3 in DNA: TGTGCCAGCAGCTTCTCCGGGACAGGAAACTATGGCTACACCTTC.